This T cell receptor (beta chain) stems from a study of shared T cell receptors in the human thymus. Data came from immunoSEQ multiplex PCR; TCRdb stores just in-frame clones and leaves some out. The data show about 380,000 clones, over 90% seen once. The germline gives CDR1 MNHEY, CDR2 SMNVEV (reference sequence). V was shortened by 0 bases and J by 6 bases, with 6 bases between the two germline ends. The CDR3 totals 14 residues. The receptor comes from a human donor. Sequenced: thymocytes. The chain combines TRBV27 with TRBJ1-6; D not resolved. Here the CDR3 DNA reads TGTGCCAGCAGTTTATCGGCCTTTAATTCACCCCTCCACTTT. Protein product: CASSLSAFNSPLHF.